The T cell receptor (beta chain) under discussion was sequenced for a study of T cells in Graves' hyperthyroidism and ophthalmopathy. Study findings and constraints: Blood also contained most expanded thyroid clonotypes above 0.001. Before onset, by a median of 6.5 months, the model predicted ophthalmopathy.

The TCR beta CDR3 regions underwent amplification using RNA transcripts as the source. The HTBI primer set served for first-round RT-PCR of the TCR CDR3. TCRdb re-derived calls from the multiplex PCR reads in MiXCR, one entry per CDR3 protein. The sample records roughly 660,000 distinct CDR3 sequences, around 15% being singletons. Comment on this clonotype: What it binds is unknown. The junction shows a germline mismatch at one end, possibly a read error.

Looked up from germline, CDR1 is LGHDT and CDR2 is YNNKEL (reference sequence). This CDR3 region has 18 residues. This TCR was recovered from a middle-aged man with Graves' hyperthyroidism. Sequencing input: blood. The chain recombines TRBV3-1 with TRBJ1-4, with a weak D call TRBD1 (5 bases). The chain's CDR3 is CTSSQEAQERGANEKLFF. In DNA, the CDR3 is TGTACCAGCAGCCAAGAAGCGCAAGAAAGGGGCGCCAATGAAAAACTGTTTTTT.